This T cell receptor beta chain stems from a study of cytomegalovirus exposure and HLA in healthy donors. General study findings and limits: Reports state that TCR beta sequences accurately predicted most subjects' HLA-A and HLA-B alleles.

There are a few counts of this clone. Its antigen is unknown. Germline CDR1 and CDR2: SGHNT and YYREEE (reference sequence). The CDR3 runs 15 residues. Trimming cost V 4 bases and J 5 bases; bases outside gene matches: 7. The PCR made use of 60 Vbeta and 13 Jbeta primers. The table came from immunoSEQ multiplex PCR; TCRdb's copy has only in-frame clones and leaves some out. The sample shows just under 70,000 clones, 75% to 90% of them seen only once. The specimen was PBMCs. This clonotype originated in a human donor in good health. The chain has TRBV5-4 and TRBJ2-3, with TRBD2 matching over 10 bases. DNA of the CDR3: TGTGCCAGCAGCCAACTAGCGGGGCCCCGAGATACGCAGTATTTT. It translates to CASSQLAGPRDTQYF.